Each of the 27 T cell receptor beta chains below was sequenced from the same sample in a study of blood T cell repertoires in COVID-19. Produced via immunoSEQ multiplex PCR; TCRdb's table is partial and in-frame only. The sample lists fewer than 200,000 clones; over 75% were seen once. Specimen: PBMCs or T cells enriched from blood (not recorded which). These receptors originate from a young woman who had recovered from COVID-19.

This chain links TRBV7-9 with TRBJ1-4, with D hard to call. Between the trimmed V and J ends, which lost 0 bases and 0 bases, there was a span of 11 bases. Germline-derived CDR1 and CDR2 are SEHNR and FQNEAQ (reference sequence). CDR3 size: 17 residues. CDR3 loop: CASSLAPRQATNEKLFF. As DNA, the CDR3 is TGTGCCAGCAGCTTAGCCCCTCGACAAGCAACTAATGAAAAACTGTTTTTT.

The chain is built from TRBV6-5 and TRBJ1-5; D might be TRBD1 (5 bases). Germline V CDR1 and CDR2: MNHEY, SVGAGI. The V end was cut by 6 bases, the J end by 0 bases, with 12 bases between. This CDR3 has 15 amino acids. The CDR3 spells CASSQTGGSNQPQHF. The CDR3 DNA reads TGTGCCAGCAGCCAAACAGGTGGTAGCAATCAGCCCCAGCATTTT.

The rearrangement links TRBV30 to TRBJ2-7; 9 bases line up with TRBD1. The CDR3 length is 14 residues. With V trimmed by 3 bases and J by 6 bases, 9 bases remained unmatched. Germline-derived CDR1 and CDR2 are GTSNPN and SVGIG (reference sequence). CDR3 bases: TGTGCCTGGAGCCTGGGACAGGGTAGTCTCGAGCAGTACTTC. Protein: CAWSLGQGSLEQYF.

This chain connects TRBV29-1 to TRBJ1-1; no clear D. Germline V lookup: CDR1 SQVTM, CDR2 ANQGSEA. Trimming left V 0 bases short and J 8 bases short, with 7 bases between. CDR3 length equals 11 residues. The CDR3 nucleotides are TGCAGCGTTGAAGATCCAGGAGAAGCTTTCTTT. Translated: CSVEDPGEAFF.

J is TRBJ1-5 and V is TRBV27, with 11 nucleotides matching TRBD1. With 1 base clipped from V and 6 bases from J, the junction kept 17 bases outside the gene matches. The V gene's germline CDR1 is MNHEY and CDR2 SMNVEV (reference sequence). The CDR3 is 20 residues long. CDR3 in DNA: TGTGCCAGCAGTTTATTTGGCCGAGAGAGGACAGGGGGCAGAGGTCAGCCCCAGCATTTT. Encoded protein: CASSLFGRERTGGRGQPQHF.

The rearrangement uses TRBV19 and TRBJ2-7, with TRBD1 matching 7 bases. Germline V gives CDR1 LNHDA, CDR2 SQIVND (reference sequence). V gave up 2 bases and J gave up 0 bases; unmatched junction bases: 10. CDR3 length: 17 amino acids. The CDR3 loop is CASSISARGQISYEQYF. Written as DNA, the CDR3 is TGTGCCAGTAGTATAAGCGCGAGGGGACAGATCTCCTACGAGCAGTACTTC.

The chain is built from TRBV5-1 and TRBJ2-1; 12 bases line up with TRBD2. Germline V gives CDR1 SGHRS, CDR2 YFSETQ. This CDR3 has 16 amino acids. V shed 4 bases, J shed 10 bases, and the junction held 12 bases outside the gene matches. Here the CDR3 reads CASSTSSGGAVDEQFF. The DNA of the CDR3 is TGCGCCAGCAGCACCTCTAGCGGGGGGGCGGTGGACGAGCAGTTCTTC.

The chain employs TRBV19 and TRBJ2-1; tentative D call: TRBD2 (5 bases). Per germline, CDR1 LNHDA and CDR2 SQIVND (reference sequence). The CDR3 is made up of 12 amino acids. V lost 5 bases to trimming and J lost 8 bases, with 10 bases between them. The CDR3 sequence: CASSLLGYEQFF. In DNA form, the CDR3 reads TGTGCCAGTAGTCTACTAGGTTATGAGCAGTTCTTC.

The J gene is TRBJ2-6, the V gene TRBV9; a weak D match, TRBD2 (6 bases). The CDR3 has 16 amino acids. From germline, CDR1 is SGDLS and CDR2 YYNGEE. Trimming left V 0 bases short and J 2 bases short, with 9 bases between. This CDR3 reads CASSVGAGTGANVLTF. In DNA, the CDR3 is TGTGCCAGCAGCGTAGGGGCGGGGACTGGGGCCAACGTCCTGACTTTC.

CDR3 nucleotide sequence: TGTGCCAGCGGTGGGGGCCAGGGCTATGGCTACACCTTC. Translating it yields CASGGGQGYGYTF. The chain links TRBV27 to TRBJ1-2, with D perhaps matching TRBD1 (6 bases). Germline CDR1 and CDR2: MNHEY and SMNVEV (reference sequence). This CDR3 is 13 amino acids long. The germline V and J ends were trimmed by 8 bases and 4 bases, with 14 bases remaining between them.

The chain links TRBV18 to TRBJ1-1; tentatively, D is TRBD1 (5 bases). This CDR3 contains 15 residues. Germline V CDR1 and CDR2: KGHSH, LQKENI. Trimming shortened V by 3 bases and J by 4 bases, and 15 bases separated the two germline ends. The CDR3 protein is CASSPTRGGFTEAFF. CDR3 sequence (DNA): TGTGCCAGCTCACCGACAAGGGGAGGGTTCACTGAAGCTTTCTTT.

The chain is built from TRBV6-1 and TRBJ1-4, with a tentative D call TRBD1 (5 bases). The CDR3 runs to 14 residues. The germline V gene encodes CDR1 MNHNS and CDR2 SASEGT. Trimming removed 2 bases at V and 6 bases at J, with 10 bases between. CDR3 amino acids: CASSEWGGDEKLFF. For the CDR3, the DNA is TGTGCCAGCAGTGAATGGGGGGGGGATGAAAAACTGTTTTTT.

The rearrangement uses TRBV5-1 and TRBJ2-2; TRBD1 agrees at 7 bases. CDR1 is SGHRS and CDR2 is YFSETQ in the germline V gene. Trimming removed 4 bases from V and 3 bases from J; junction bases left unmatched: 15. The CDR3 has 18 amino acids. In nucleotides, the CDR3 is TGCGCCAGCAGCCCACAGACACAGGGGCGCCGGGACACCGGGGAGCTGTTTTTT. This encodes CASSPQTQGRRDTGELFF.

The chain couples TRBV6-8 to TRBJ2-1, with 10 positions matching TRBD2. The CDR3 totals 19 residues. Germline V CDR1 and CDR2: MNHGY, SAAAGT. Trimming at V came to 10 bases and at J to 5 bases, leaving 23 bases not matched to a gene. The CDR3 is CATPSGSSGRLGLNNEQFF. In nucleotides, the CDR3 is TGTGCCACACCTTCGGGGTCTAGCGGGAGATTGGGTTTAAACAATGAGCAGTTCTTC.

The V and J genes are TRBV6-5 and TRBJ2-1; a possible D gene is TRBD2 (6 bases). The CDR3 contains 15 residues. The V and J ends lost 6 bases and 4 bases respectively, with 16 bases between them. CDR1 is MNHEY and CDR2 is SVGAGI in the germline V gene. CDR3: CASSDHSGIYNEQFF. CDR3 nucleotide sequence: TGTGCCAGCAGCGACCATAGCGGAATTTACAATGAGCAGTTCTTC.

J is TRBJ2-7 and V is TRBV6-1; TRBD1 might be the D (8 bases). The CDR3 totals 16 residues. Germline-derived CDR1 and CDR2 are MNHNS and SASEGT. Deletions cut 2 bases from V and 3 bases from J, with 17 bases between. In DNA, the CDR3 is TGTGCCAGCAGTGAAAGGGGGGGGACAGGCAGCTACGAGCAGTACTTC. Its translation is CASSERGGTGSYEQYF.

The rearrangement uses TRBV11-3 and TRBJ2-1, with D maybe TRBD2 (7 bases). The V end was cut by 0 bases, the J end by 8 bases, with 20 bases between. This CDR3 region has 17 residues. Germline CDR1 SGHNT, CDR2 YENEEA. This chain's CDR3 is CASSLEGASGPRDEQFF. The CDR3 nucleotides are TGTGCCAGCAGCTTAGAGGGGGCTAGCGGACCGCGGGATGAGCAGTTCTTC.

V gene TRBV7-9 combines with J gene TRBJ1-1; the D gene is possibly TRBD1 (6 bases). Germline V gene sequence: CDR1 SEHNR, CDR2 FQNEAQ (reference sequence). Trimming shortened V by 6 bases and J by 7 bases, and 15 bases separated the two germline ends. CDR3 length: 13 amino acids. DNA for the CDR3: TGTGCCAGCAGTACCCAGGGGAGGGGTGAAGCTTTCTTT. Residues: CASSTQGRGEAFF.

This clone was counted a few times. This rearrangement joins TRBV29-1 to TRBJ2-3; TRBD2 agrees at 8 bases. The CDR3 has 14 residues. V shed 7 bases, J shed 5 bases, and the junction held 11 bases outside the gene matches. The V gene's germline CDR1 is SQVTM and CDR2 ANQGSEA. The CDR3 is CSGRGGKGGDTQYF. The CDR3 DNA reads as TGCAGCGGCCGGGGGGGTAAAGGAGGAGATACGCAGTATTTT.

The chain is built from TRBV27 and TRBJ1-4; 10 bases align to TRBD1. The length of the CDR3 is 15 residues. V lost 5 bases, J lost 4 bases, and 4 bases stayed unmatched. Germline V gene lookup returns CDR1 MNHEY and CDR2 SMNVEV (reference sequence). The CDR3 DNA is TGTGCCAGCAGTCCCGGGACAGGGGTTAATGAAAAACTGTTTTTT. It translates to CASSPGTGVNEKLFF.

The rearrangement links TRBV5-8 to TRBJ1-4; D might be TRBD1 (6 bases). The CDR3 has 15 amino acids. Germline V lookup: CDR1 SGHTS, CDR2 YDEGEE. The V gene lost 2 bases and the J gene lost 8 bases, with 16 bases spanning the gap. The CDR3 loop is CASSFYSGAGEKLFF. As DNA, the CDR3 is TGTGCCAGCAGCTTTTATTCAGGGGCCGGGGAAAAACTGTTTTTT.

The count of this clone is one. The chain joins TRBV5-3 to TRBJ2-7; 8 bases match TRBD1. TRBV5-3 is placed among ORFs of uncertain function. V lost 2 bases, J lost 7 bases, and 8 bases stayed unmatched. This CDR3 comprises 14 residues. CDR3 protein: CARSFGQGWREQYF. The CDR3 coding sequence is TGTGCCAGAAGCTTCGGACAGGGTTGGCGGGAGCAGTACTTC.

This clone has just a few counts. The chain links TRBV2 to TRBJ2-2; TRBD2 might be the D (6 bases). V lost 8 bases, J lost 1 base, and 23 bases lay in between. CDR3 size: 18 residues. Per germline, CDR1 SNHLY and CDR2 FYNNEI. CDR3 nucleotide sequence: TGTGCCAGCGAGTTCGAGCCGCCGGGACTGGTGAACACCGGGGAGCTGTTTTTT. Protein sequence: CASEFEPPGLVNTGELFF.

CDR3 sequence: CASSGGTSGYSTDTQYF. Here the CDR3 DNA reads TGTGCCAGCAGTGGGGGGACTAGCGGGTATAGCACAGATACGCAGTATTTT. The chain combines TRBV27 with TRBJ2-3, with 12 bases lining up with TRBD2. With V trimmed by 5 bases and J by 0 bases, 6 bases remained unmatched. Per the germline V gene, CDR1 is MNHEY and CDR2 is SMNVEV (reference sequence). The CDR3 is 17 residues long.

For this clone: The sample holds other DNA sequences that translate to the same CDR3. This chain joins TRBV6-5 and TRBJ2-7; 10 bases map to TRBD1. The CDR3 runs to 13 residues. Germline V lookup: CDR1 MNHEY, CDR2 SVGAGI. Germline trimming cut 8 bases from V and 3 bases from J; bases unmatched to any gene: 4. As DNA, the CDR3 is TGTGCCAGCCGCCGGGACAGGGGCTACGAGCAGTACTTC. As protein: CASRRDRGYEQYF.

This clone was detected once. For the CDR3, the DNA is TGTGCCAGCAGGAAATGGGGACAGGGCAATCAGCCCCAGCATTTT. As protein: CASRKWGQGNQPQHF. V usage is TRBV2 and J usage is TRBJ1-5; 8 bases match TRBD1. The germline V gene encodes CDR1 SNHLY and CDR2 FYNNEI. The CDR3 consists of 15 residues. With V trimmed by 6 bases and J by 2 bases, 6 bases remained unmatched.

This CDR3 reads CASRGHTVEQYF. CDR3 DNA sequence: TGTGCCAGCCGCGGACACACGGTCGAGCAGTACTTC. J is TRBJ2-7 and V is TRBV5-4, with D perhaps matching TRBD1 (5 bases). V lost 7 bases and J 6 bases, leaving 14 bases between the germline ends. The CDR3 contains 12 residues. Germline V gene sequence: CDR1 SGHNT, CDR2 YYREEE (reference sequence).